This T cell receptor beta chain was recorded in a study of cytomegalovirus exposure and HLA in healthy donors. Study overall: As an earlier analysis found, about 190 million T cells yielded about 120 million unique TCR beta sequences. A preliminary data release comprised around 90 million unique TCRs obtained from HLA-typed donors. Most genotyped donors, about 81% of roughly 400, had Caucasian-associated genetic ancestry.

Per germline, CDR1 KGHSH and CDR2 LQKENI. The CDR3 spans 17 residues. The trim removed 3 bases at V and 7 bases at J, leaving 14 bases unmatched. PCR employed 60 Vbeta and 13 Jbeta primers. Original handling: Roughly 10 million shared chains were among about 80 million unique TCR beta chains counted in a later analysis. The repertoire was sequenced with immunoSEQ multiplex PCR; TCRdb's copy has only in-frame clones and lacks some. For V, J and clone size, that table is used; D and trimming come from the DNA. In the table there are 150,000 to 190,000 clones, 80% to 90% of which are singletons. The origin of this receptor is a young woman in good health and CMV-seronegative. Sequenced sample: PBMCs. The J gene is TRBJ2-1, the V gene TRBV18, with 8 bases matching TRBD2. In DNA form, the CDR3 reads TGTGCCAGCTCACCCTCGGGAGGGACGGTAGTAGGGAATGAGCAGTTCTTC. It specifies CASSPSGGTVVGNEQFF.